These 29 T cell receptor beta chains originate from one sample sequenced in a study of OX40 agonist ivuxolimab in advanced cancers. TCRdb keeps only in-frame clones here, not all; method: immunoSEQ multiplex PCR. Of fewer than 85,000 clones in the sample, 70% to 85% were seen once. The material sequenced was CD4+ or CD8+ T cells sorted from blood, taken in a trial of the OX40 agonist ivuxolimab. The receptors here all came from an adult with an advanced solid tumor such as melanoma, head and neck, liver or kidney cancer.

This chain connects TRBV5-4 to TRBJ1-5; the match to TRBD1 covers 7 bases. The CDR3 runs 16 residues. The V and J ends lost 1 base and 2 bases, in that order; junction bases with no gene match: 6. Germline-derived CDR1 and CDR2 are SGHNT and YYREEE (reference sequence). CDR3 loop: CASSLNRGDGNQPQHF. The DNA of the CDR3 is TGTGCCAGCAGCTTGAACAGGGGCGATGGCAATCAGCCCCAGCATTTT. The variable domain in full, with the rest retrieved from reference TRBV5-4 and TRBJ1-5, is ETGVTQSPTHLIKTRGQQVTLRCSSQSGHNTVSWYQQALGQGPQFIFQYYREEENGRGNFPPRFSGLQFPNYSSELNVNALELDDSALYLCASSLNRGDGNQPQHFGDGTRLSIL.

V is TRBV11-3 and J is TRBJ2-3; D gene unclear. This CDR3 spans 12 amino acids. Germline CDR1 and CDR2: SGHNT and YENEEA. Trimming pared 5 bases from V and 2 bases from J, leaving 5 bases between. CDR3 region: CASSGFTDTQYF. CDR3 bases: TGTGCCAGCAGCGGGTTCACAGATACGCAGTATTTT.

The chain couples TRBV2 to TRBJ2-6; D is undetermined. The CDR3 is 17 residues long. Germline CDR1 is SNHLY and CDR2 is FYNNEI. V was clipped by 6 bases and J by 0 bases, with 15 bases between them. The CDR3 DNA sequence: TGTGCCAGCAGCGAGAAGGGTACCCTCTCTGGGGCCAACGTCCTGACTTTC. This codes for CASSEKGTLSGANVLTF.

CDR3 region: CASSGSGVGADTQYF. The DNA of the CDR3 is TGCGCCAGCAGCGGGTCAGGTGTCGGGGCAGATACGCAGTATTTT. The chain uses TRBV5-1 and TRBJ2-3; D is possibly TRBD2 (5 bases). The CDR3 runs to 15 residues. The germline V gene has CDR1 SGHRS and CDR2 YFSETQ. The ends were cut back, 4 bases at V and 4 bases at J, with 16 bases in the middle.

The chain uses TRBV30 and TRBJ1-5; the D gene is possibly TRBD1 (5 bases). This CDR3 comprises 15 residues. Trimming pared 4 bases from V and 0 bases from J, leaving 13 bases between. Germline CDR1 reads GTSNPN; CDR2 reads SVGIG (reference sequence). Here the CDR3 DNA reads TGTGCCTGGACCCCCCGGGGGTATAGCAATCAGCCCCAGCATTTT. This gives the protein CAWTPRGYSNQPQHF.

Comments on this clone: Different DNA sequences within this sample yield the same CDR3. The rearrangement uses TRBV15 and TRBJ2-7, with TRBD2 matching 8 bases. Germline CDR1 LNHNV, CDR2 YYDKDF (reference sequence). The junction had 1 base not matched to a gene; V was cut back by 0 bases and J by 3 bases. This CDR3 region has 14 residues. The CDR3 loop is CATSRDSGNYEQYF. CDR3 coding DNA: TGTGCCACCAGCAGAGATAGCGGGAACTACGAGCAGTACTTC. Drawing the rest from reference TRBV15 and TRBJ2-7, the complete variable domain is DAMVIQNPRYQVTQFGKPVTLSCSQTLNHNVMYWYQQKSSQAPKLLFHYYDKDFNNEADTPDNFQSRRPNTSFCFLDIRSPGLGDTAMYLCATSRDSGNYEQYFGPGTRLTVT.

This sequence joins TRBV7-9 and TRBJ1-1; the D is unclear. Trimming shortened V by 2 bases and J by 10 bases, and 11 bases separated the two germline ends. The germline V gene encodes CDR1 SEHNR and CDR2 FQNEAQ (reference sequence). This CDR3 region has 12 residues. This CDR3 is CASSLMQEGAFF. The CDR3 nucleotides are TGTGCCAGCAGCTTAATGCAAGAAGGAGCTTTCTTT. Looking up the rest from reference TRBV7-9 and TRBJ1-1 gives the full variable domain: DTGVSQNPRHKITKRGQNVTFRCDPISEHNRLYWYRQTLGQGPEFLTYFQNEAQLEKSRLLSDRFSAERPKGSFSTLEIQRTEQGDSAMYLCASSLMQEGAFFGQGTRLTVV.

The chain uses TRBV19 and TRBJ2-7; D may match TRBD1 or TRBD2 (5 bases each). The ends were cut back, 4 bases at V and 3 bases at J, with 16 bases in the middle. Per germline, CDR1 LNHDA and CDR2 SQIVND (reference sequence). This CDR3 has 15 residues. The CDR3 here is CASSKGVGVRYEQYF. DNA of the CDR3: TGTGCCAGTAGTAAGGGAGTAGGGGTACGCTACGAGCAGTACTTC.

This chain joins TRBV7-2 and TRBJ2-7; 10 nucleotides line up with TRBD1. Trimming removed 6 bases from V and 7 bases from J; junction bases left unmatched: 6. Germline loops: CDR1 SGHTA, CDR2 FQGNSA. This CDR3 comprises 13 residues. CDR3 DNA sequence: TGTGCCAGCAGTCCTGACAGGGGGCGAGAGCAGTACTTC. This sequence encodes CASSPDRGREQYF.

V and J are TRBV6-6 and TRBJ2-7; 9 bases match TRBD1. Trimming removed 0 bases from V and 5 bases from J; junction bases left unmatched: 5. The CDR3 is made up of 15 amino acids. Germline CDR1 and CDR2: MNHNY and SVGAGI (reference sequence). CDR3 nucleotide sequence: TGTGCCAGCAGTTACTCCGGGACAGGGCGGGACGAGCAGTACTTC. It yields the protein CASSYSGTGRDEQYF.

The V call is TRBV5-6, the J call TRBJ2-7; tentatively, D is TRBD1 or TRBD2 (5 bases each). Per germline, CDR1 SGHDT and CDR2 YYEEEE. The CDR3 is 13 amino acids. Trimming pared 7 bases from V and 2 bases from J, leaving 13 bases between. DNA for the CDR3: TGTGCCAGCGGGTGGGGACGGACCTACGAGCAGTACTTC. Its protein product is CASGWGRTYEQYF.

The chain recombines TRBV11-2 with TRBJ1-1; the D gene is possibly TRBD1 (5 bases). From germline, CDR1 is SGHAT and CDR2 FQNNGV. The V and J ends lost 0 bases and 1 base respectively, with 12 bases between them. CDR3 length: 16 amino acids. The CDR3 DNA reads TGTGCCAGCAGCTTAGATTTAAGGACACCGAACACTGAAGCTTTCTTT. Its protein product is CASSLDLRTPNTEAFF. Full variable domain (rest looked up from reference TRBV11-2 and TRBJ1-1): EAGVAQSPRYKIIEKRQSVAFWCNPISGHATLYWYQQILGQGPKLLIQFQNNGVVDDSQLPKDRFSAERLKGVDSTLKIQPAKLEDSAVYLCASSLDLRTPNTEAFFGQGTRLTVV.

The chain carries TRBV7-2 and TRBJ2-5; D remains ambiguous. The CDR3 is made up of 11 amino acids. Germline V gene sequence: CDR1 SGHTA, CDR2 FQGNSA. The V end was cut by 6 bases, the J end by 3 bases, with 5 bases between. The CDR3 protein is CASRRKETQYF. The CDR3 nucleotides read TGTGCCAGCAGGAGAAAAGAGACCCAGTACTTC.

This chain uses TRBV27 with TRBJ2-7; TRBD1 might be the D (7 bases). Germline lookup yields CDR1 MNHEY and CDR2 SMNVEV (reference sequence). V was trimmed by 6 bases and J by 4 bases, leaving 22 bases between them. The CDR3 covers 16 residues. Here the CDR3 DNA reads TGTGCCAGCAGCAGTAAGACGACAGGGAGGATATACGAGCAGTACTTC. Translated: CASSSKTTGRIYEQYF.

This clone appeared once. This sequence joins TRBV7-2 and TRBJ1-1; 9 nucleotides line up with TRBD1. The CDR3 spans 15 residues. V shed 5 bases and J 3 bases; nucleotides not matched to a gene: 7. Germline lookup yields CDR1 SGHTA and CDR2 FQGNSA. CDR3 sequence: CASSATGGGDTEAFF. The CDR3 coding sequence is TGTGCCAGCAGCGCGACAGGGGGTGGGGACACTGAAGCTTTCTTT.

This clone has a handful of counts. The CDR3 DNA reads TGTGCCAGCAGTTTATCCCCGACAGGCCGTCAAGAGACCCAGTACTTC. It specifies CASSLSPTGRQETQYF. The chain uses TRBV27 and TRBJ2-5, with a tentative D call TRBD1 (6 bases). Germline V gives CDR1 MNHEY, CDR2 SMNVEV (reference sequence). With 0 bases removed from V and 2 bases from J, the gap between germline ends came to 13 bases. The CDR3 has 16 residues.

The chain employs TRBV6-1 and TRBJ1-6; TRBD1 aligns across 8 bases. J gave up 8 bases and V 3 bases, and 6 bases lay outside the gene matches. The germline V gene has CDR1 MNHNS and CDR2 SASEGT. CDR3 size: 15 residues. This CDR3 reads CASSEVGQAYSPLHF. The CDR3, as DNA: TGTGCCAGCAGTGAGGTGGGACAGGCATATTCACCCCTCCACTTT.

The chain recombines TRBV2 with TRBJ2-2, with D possibly matching TRBD1 (7 bases). The CDR3 length is 16 residues. Germline CDR1 SNHLY, CDR2 FYNNEI. The V and J ends lost 2 bases and 1 base respectively, with 11 bases between them. CDR3 bases: TGTGCCAGCAGTGAACCCCAGGGGGGGAACACCGGGGAGCTGTTTTTT. This encodes CASSEPQGGNTGELFF.

The chain uses TRBV18 and TRBJ1-4; D is unresolved. The germline V gene encodes CDR1 KGHSH and CDR2 LQKENI. The length of the CDR3 is 15 residues. Between the trimmed V and J ends, which lost 1 base and 12 bases, there was a span of 18 bases. Here the CDR3 DNA reads TGTGCCAGCTCACCACGGATGGAAATAACTGGAGAACTGTTTTTT. Translating it yields CASSPRMEITGELFF.

The rearrangement joins TRBV7-2 to TRBJ2-1; 14 positions match TRBD2. The ends lost 2 bases at V and 2 bases at J; junction bases unmatched: 2. Germline V CDR1 and CDR2: SGHTA, FQGNSA. CDR3 size: 17 residues. The CDR3, as DNA: TGTGCCAGCAGCTTACGACTAGCGGGAGGGCCCTACAATGAGCAGTTCTTC. It codes for CASSLRLAGGPYNEQFF. Supplemented by reference TRBV7-2 and TRBJ2-1, the full variable domain reads GAGVSQSPSNKVTEKGKDVELRCDPISGHTALYWYRQSLGQGLEFLIYFQGNSAPDKSGLPSDRFSAERTGGSVSTLTIQRTQQEDSAVYLCASSLRLAGGPYNEQFFGPGTRLTVL.

The CDR3 nucleotides read TGTGCCAGCAGCCTGTCCCTGGACAGTAACTATGGCTACACCTTC. Translating gives CASSLSLDSNYGYTF. The chain couples TRBV5-4 to TRBJ1-2; a possible D gene is TRBD1 (6 bases). CDR3 length equals 15 residues. CDR1 and CDR2 (germline): SGHNT, YYREEE (reference sequence). The germline V and J ends were trimmed by 4 bases and 1 base, with 14 bases remaining between them.

V gene TRBV4-2 combines with J gene TRBJ1-2, with D tentatively TRBD1 (5 bases). Trimming shortened V by 2 bases and J by 7 bases, and 20 bases separated the two germline ends. Germline CDR1 reads LGHNA; CDR2 reads YNFKEQ. CDR3 length: 16 residues. The CDR3 nucleotides are TGTGCCAGCAGCCAATCCACGGGACTCAGGGTGGGTGGCTACACCTTC. Amino acids: CASSQSTGLRVGGYTF.

This chain links TRBV11-1 with TRBJ2-1; 10 bases map to TRBD2. The CDR3 has 15 residues. After removal of 5 bases from V and 9 bases from J, the junction contained 10 bases not matched to a gene. CDR1 and CDR2 (germline): SGHAT, FQDESV (reference sequence). CDR3 coding DNA: TGTGCCAGCAGCACAAGAGCGGGAGGGCCCAGTGAGCAGTTCTTC. This codes for CASSTRAGGPSEQFF.

The rearrangement uses TRBV9 and TRBJ2-5, with TRBD2 matching 8 bases. With 0 bases clipped from V and 3 bases from J, the junction kept 4 bases outside the gene matches. This CDR3 comprises 15 residues. Germline CDR1 reads SGDLS; CDR2 reads YYNGEE. The CDR3 DNA sequence: TGTGCCAGCAGCGTAGCGGGGGGGCCGAAAGAGACCCAGTACTTC. Translated, it gives CASSVAGGPKETQYF.

This clone was counted only a few times. The rearrangement links TRBV6-1 to TRBJ1-1; 9 positions match TRBD1. The CDR3 loop spans 14 amino acids. Germline values: CDR1 MNHNS, CDR2 SASEGT. Trimming at V came to 5 bases and at J to 11 bases, leaving 12 bases not matched to a gene. Written as DNA, the CDR3 is TGTGCCAGCAGTACCTTTTTACAGGGGGCGGAGGCTTTCTTT. Its protein product is CASSTFLQGAEAFF.

The V and J genes are TRBV5-6 and TRBJ1-2, with TRBD1 matching 10 bases. The CDR3 has 15 residues. V lost 4 bases and J lost 5; bases outside the gene matches: 8. CDR1 SGHDT and CDR2 YYEEEE come from the germline V gene. CDR3 loop: CASSTRDRGEYGYTF. The DNA of the CDR3 is TGTGCCAGCAGCACCCGGGACAGGGGAGAATATGGCTACACCTTC.

The chain recombines TRBV5-8 with TRBJ1-2, with TRBD1 matching over 7 bases. The CDR3 loop spans 13 amino acids. Trimming took 3 bases from V and 8 from J; bases not matched to a gene: 7. Germline CDR1 is SGHTS and CDR2 is YDEGEE. The CDR3, as DNA: TGTGCCAGCAGCTCCACAGGGGTTTGGGGCTACACCTTC. Protein product: CASSSTGVWGYTF.

Points on this clone: The junction shows a germline mismatch at one end, possibly a read error. The chain carries TRBV5-5 and TRBJ1-2; 7 nucleotides line up with TRBD1. Per the germline V gene, CDR1 is SGHKS and CDR2 is YYEKEE (reference sequence). The CDR3 length is 13 residues. CDR3 nucleotides: TGTGCCTGCAGACAGGGACGGAACTATGGCTACACCTTC. It translates to CACRQGRNYGYTF. Looking up the rest from reference TRBV5-5 and TRBJ1-2 gives the full variable domain: DAGVTQSPTHLIKTRGQQVTLRCSPISGHKSVSWYQQVLGQGPQFIFQYYEKEERGRGNFPDRFSARQFPNYSSELNVNALLLGDSALYLCACRQGRNYGYTFGSGTRLTVV.

This clone was recorded only once. V usage is TRBV7-3 and J usage is TRBJ2-5; D remains unclear. The CDR3 spans 14 residues. Germline lookup yields CDR1 SGHTA and CDR2 FQGTGA. Trimming took 2 bases from V and 3 from J, leaving 10 bases between them. The CDR3 region is CASSLFGSEETQYF. The CDR3 region has the DNA TGTGCCAGCAGCTTATTCGGCAGTGAAGAGACCCAGTACTTC. Complete variable domain (other parts from reference TRBV7-3 and TRBJ2-5): GAGVSQTPSNKVTEKGKYVELRCDPISGHTALYWYRQSLGQGPEFLIYFQGTGAADDSGLPNDRFFAVRPEGSVSTLKIQRTERGDSAVYLCASSLFGSEETQYFGPGTRLLVL.